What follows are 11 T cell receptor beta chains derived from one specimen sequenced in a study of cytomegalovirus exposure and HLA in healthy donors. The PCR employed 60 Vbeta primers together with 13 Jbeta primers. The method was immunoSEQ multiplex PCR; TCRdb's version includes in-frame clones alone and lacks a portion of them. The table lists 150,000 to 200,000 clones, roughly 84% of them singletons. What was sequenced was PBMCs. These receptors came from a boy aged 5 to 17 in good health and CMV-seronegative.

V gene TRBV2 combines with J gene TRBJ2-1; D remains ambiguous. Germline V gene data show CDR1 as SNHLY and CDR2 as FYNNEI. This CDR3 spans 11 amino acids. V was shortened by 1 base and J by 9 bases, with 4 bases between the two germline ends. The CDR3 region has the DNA TGTGCCAGCAGTGAAGTTATTGAGCAGTTCTTC. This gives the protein CASSEVIEQFF.

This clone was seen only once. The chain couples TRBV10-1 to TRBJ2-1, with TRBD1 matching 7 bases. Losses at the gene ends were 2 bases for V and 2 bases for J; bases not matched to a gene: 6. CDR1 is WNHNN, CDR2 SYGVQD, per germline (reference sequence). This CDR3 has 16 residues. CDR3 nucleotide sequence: TGCGCCAGCAGTGAGGAATCGGGACAGACCTACAATGAGCAGTTCTTC. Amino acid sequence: CASSEESGQTYNEQFF.

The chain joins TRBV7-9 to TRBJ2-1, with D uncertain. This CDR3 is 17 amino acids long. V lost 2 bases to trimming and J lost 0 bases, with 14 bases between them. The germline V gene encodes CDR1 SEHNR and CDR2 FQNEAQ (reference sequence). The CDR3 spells CASSLSEREASYNEQFF. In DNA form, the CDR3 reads TGTGCCAGCAGCTTATCTGAACGAGAGGCCTCCTACAATGAGCAGTTCTTC. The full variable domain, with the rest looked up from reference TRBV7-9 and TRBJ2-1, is DTGVSQNPRHKITKRGQNVTFRCDPISEHNRLYWYRQTLGQGPEFLTYFQNEAQLEKSRLLSDRFSAERPKGSFSTLEIQRTEQGDSAMYLCASSLSEREASYNEQFFGPGTRLTVL.

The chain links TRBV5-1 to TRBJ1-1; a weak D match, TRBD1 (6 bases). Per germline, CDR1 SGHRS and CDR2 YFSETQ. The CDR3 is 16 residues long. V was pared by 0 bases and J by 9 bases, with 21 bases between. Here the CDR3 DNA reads TGCGCCAGCAGCTTGGAATCCTTGGGGGCTCCAACCCAAGCTTTCTTT. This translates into CASSLESLGAPTQAFF.

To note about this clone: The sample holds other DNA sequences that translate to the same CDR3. CDR3 amino acids: CASSLVGRNTEAFF. For the CDR3, the DNA is TGTGCCAGCAGCTTGGTTGGGAGGAACACTGAAGCTTTCTTT. The V gene is TRBV5-4, the J gene TRBJ1-1; D is unclear. In germline, CDR1 is SGHNT, CDR2 YYREEE (reference sequence). V dropped 0 bases and J dropped 1 base, with 7 bases sitting between them. The CDR3 extends over 14 amino acids.

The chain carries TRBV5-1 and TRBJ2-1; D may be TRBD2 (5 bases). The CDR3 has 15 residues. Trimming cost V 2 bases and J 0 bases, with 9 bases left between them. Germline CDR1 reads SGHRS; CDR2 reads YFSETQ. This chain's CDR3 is CASSFLGSSYNEQFF. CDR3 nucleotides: TGCGCCAGCAGCTTTTTAGGGAGCTCCTACAATGAGCAGTTCTTC.

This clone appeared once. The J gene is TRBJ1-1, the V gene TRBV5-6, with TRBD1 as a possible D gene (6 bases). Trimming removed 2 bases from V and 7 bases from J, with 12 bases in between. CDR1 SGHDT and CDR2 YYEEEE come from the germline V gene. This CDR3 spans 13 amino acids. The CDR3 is CASSLIQGFEAFF. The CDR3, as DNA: TGTGCCAGCAGCTTAATACAGGGATTTGAAGCTTTCTTT.

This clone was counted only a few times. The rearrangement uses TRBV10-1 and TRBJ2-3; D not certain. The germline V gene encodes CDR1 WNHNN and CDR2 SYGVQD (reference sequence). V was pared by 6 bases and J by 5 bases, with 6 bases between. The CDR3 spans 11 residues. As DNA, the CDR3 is TGCGCCAGCAGGACGGGAGATACGCAGTATTTT. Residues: CASRTGDTQYF.

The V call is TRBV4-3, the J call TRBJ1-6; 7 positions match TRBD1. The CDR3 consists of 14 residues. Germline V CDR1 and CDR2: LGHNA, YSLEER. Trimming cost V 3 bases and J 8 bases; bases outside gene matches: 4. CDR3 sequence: CASSQGQGDSPLHF. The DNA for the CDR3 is TGCGCCAGCAGCCAGGGCCAGGGGGATTCACCCCTCCACTTT.

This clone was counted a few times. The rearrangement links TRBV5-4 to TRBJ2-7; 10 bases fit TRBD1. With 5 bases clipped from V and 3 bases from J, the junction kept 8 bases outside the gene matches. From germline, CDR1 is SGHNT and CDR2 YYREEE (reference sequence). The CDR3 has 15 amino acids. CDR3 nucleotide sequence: TGTGCCAGCAGAGCCGGGACAGGGGCCAACTACGAGCAGTACTTC. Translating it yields CASRAGTGANYEQYF.

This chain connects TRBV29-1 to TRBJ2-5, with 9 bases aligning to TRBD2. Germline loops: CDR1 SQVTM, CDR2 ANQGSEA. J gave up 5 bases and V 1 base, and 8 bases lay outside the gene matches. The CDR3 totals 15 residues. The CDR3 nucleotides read TGCAGCGTTGAAGTTTTAGCGGGGGTGGTGGAGACCCAGTACTTC. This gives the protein CSVEVLAGVVETQYF.